This section outlines one TCR beta chain sequence together with its context. At one of its ends the junction is not consistent with the germline gene, which may arise from a read error. This entry belongs to a study of blood T cell repertoires in COVID-19. Study-level background: Some COVID-19 samples were acute and others convalescent; all came from the United States, Italy and Spain. PBMCs, B-cell-depleted T cells, or T cells provided the cDNA or gDNA that made up the material.

The CDR3 is made up of 13 amino acids. Germline V lookup: CDR1 SGHTA, CDR2 FQGTGA. Authors' analysis steps: Estimated nucleated cell counts came from reference gene primer amplification. This table comes from immunoSEQ multiplex PCR, and its TCRdb copy is limited to in-frame clones, with some not included. V and J calls and clone size come straight from that table; D and trimming were deduced from the DNA. The sample carries hundreds of thousands of clones, approximately 82% recorded once. Sequencing was performed on peripheral blood. J is TRBJ1-1 and V is TRBV7-3; D remains ambiguous. The sequence came from a woman older than 75 with acute or convalescent COVID-19. Here the CDR3 reads CASSLMQNAEAFF. The CDR3, as DNA: TGTGCCAGCAGCTTAATGCAGAACGCTGAAGCTTTCTTT.